One T cell receptor beta chain is described in this entry. Its target is not known. TCRdb's table, derived via immunoSEQ multiplex PCR, lists solely in-frame clones and lacks some. The table shows about 120,000 clones, with roughly nine tenths occurring only once. These data originate in a study of T cell responses to AZD1222 COVID-19 vaccine. On the study more broadly: Second doses were pooled across both intervals (about 4 or about 12 weeks). Whole-study findings and limits: Females outnumbered males among donors, who were mostly white British; clonal diversity was possibly underestimated. Per reports, nearly half of all spike-specific TCRs target regions that are unmutated in variants.

Trimming left V 5 bases short and J 0 bases short, with 15 bases between. There are 16 residues in the CDR3. The sequencing here drew on peripheral blood, taken on day 0 of AZD1222 vaccination. The chain has TRBV5-3 and TRBJ2-1; D not certain. TRBV5-3 is recorded as an ORF, its role being uncertain. This TCR was sampled from an adult in good health. CDR3 amino acids: CARSLSRPRSYNEQFF. The CDR3 bases are TGTGCCAGAAGTCTTAGCCGACCCCGCTCCTACAATGAGCAGTTCTTC.